This TCR beta chain derives from a study of blood T cells in healthy people across ages. Study overall: About one barcoded beta molecule per two T cells came from capture by template switching. General study results and limits: Measured against age, TCR beta diversity per million T cells decreased in a roughly linear manner. No one knew whether donors had CMV, which possibly confounded expanded clonotype changes.

In this sample, this clonotype turned up many times. Its antigen is still unknown. With each sample, at least 5.5 micrograms of total RNA were extracted. Combining a sample-barcoded 5' primer with a J-beta primer mix, a second PCR ran for about 7 to 11 cycles. TCRdb recomputed calls from the 5' RACE reads with MiXCR, one row per CDR3 protein. The sample records around 1,000,000 distinct CDR3 sequences, 35% to 40% being singletons. The receptor was isolated from a man younger than 35 in good health. Sequences were obtained from blood.

The CDR3 region has the DNA TGTGCCAGCAGCCCGCGGGGCAGCAATCAGCCCCAGCATTTT. This translates into CASSPRGSNQPQHF. This chain uses TRBV9 with TRBJ1-5; TRBD1 might be the D (5 bases). In germline, CDR1 is SGDLS, CDR2 YYNGEE. Trimming pared 4 bases from V and 1 base from J, leaving 9 bases between. The CDR3 is 14 residues long.